These T cell receptor beta chains were read from a single sample in a study of blood T cell repertoires in COVID-19. Method: immunoSEQ multiplex PCR; TCRdb's copy keeps in-frame clones and lacks some. This table holds nearly 110,000 clones, more than 70% found once. Sequencing was carried out using peripheral blood. These receptor sequences come from a man between 65 and 85 years old with acute or convalescent COVID-19. CDR3s include the opening cysteine and the closing phenylalanine or tryptophan. Each record gives: D gene, V gene, clone size, J gene, CDR3 protein, CDR3 DNA. The D gene is left open where the match is weak. A row's size may be missing; if present it is once, few, many or a size class.

.	TRBV5-1	once	TRBJ1-1	CASSLQGGDTEAFF	TGCGCCAGCAGCTTGCAGGGCGGGGACACTGAAGCTTTCTTT
.	TRBV5-1	.	TRBJ2-3	CASRDSSTDTQYF	TGCGCCAGCCGGGACTCTAGCACAGATACGCAGTATTTT
.	TRBV27	.	TRBJ1-1	CASSPRRGGTEAFF	TGTGCCAGCAGTCCCCGTAGGGGTGGCACTGAAGCTTTCTTT
.	TRBV27	.	TRBJ1-2	CASSLNRLANYGYTF	TGTGCCAGCAGCCTCAACAGGTTAGCTAACTATGGCTACACCTTC
.	TRBV3-1/TRBV3-2	.	TRBJ1-5	CASSQDHTGVGPQHF	TGTGCCAGCAGCCAAGATCATACAGGTGTAGGGCCCCAGCATTTT
.	TRBV5-1	.	TRBJ1-2	CASSLVSGDNGYTF	TGCGCCAGCAGCTTGGTTTCAGGGGACAATGGCTACACCTTC
TRBD1	TRBV6-5	.	TRBJ1-1	CASSSTGENTEAFF	TGTGCCAGCAGTTCGACAGGGGAAAACACTGAAGCTTTCTTT
.	TRBV7-6	.	TRBJ1-5	CASSLDIGQGRDQPQHF	TGTGCCAGCAGCTTAGATATCGGTCAGGGTCGGGATCAGCCCCAGCATTTT
.	TRBV7-2	.	TRBJ2-1	CASSLSRDNEQFF	TGTGCCAGCAGCTTATCCAGGGACAATGAGCAGTTCTTC
TRBD2	TRBV4-3	.	TRBJ2-3	CASSQEPSGSTDTQYF	TGCGCCAGCAGCCAAGAGCCTAGCGGGAGCACAGATACGCAGTATTTT
.	TRBV7-8	.	TRBJ1-1	CASSSLGPKNTEAFF	TGTGCCAGCAGCTCCTTGGGGCCGAAGAACACTGAAGCTTTCTTT
TRBD2	TRBV6-6	.	TRBJ2-5	CASSLAGVEETQYF	TGTGCCAGCAGTCTAGCGGGAGTGGAAGAGACCCAGTACTTC
.	TRBV11-1	.	TRBJ2-2	CASSYPGVARELFF	TGTGCCAGCAGCTACCCAGGGGTAGCCAGGGAGCTGTTTTTT
.	TRBV19	few	TRBJ1-1	CASSIGTGRAFF	TGTGCCAGTAGTATAGGCACAGGCCGAGCTTTCTTT
.	TRBV19	.	TRBJ2-6	CASSIDRGRGSGANVLTF	TGTGCCAGTAGTATAGATCGCGGCAGGGGCTCTGGGGCCAACGTCCTGACTTTC
TRBD1	TRBV6-5	.	TRBJ2-3	CASRDTGGYTDTQYF	TGTGCCAGCAGAGATACAGGGGGCTACACAGATACGCAGTATTTT
.	TRBV6-5	.	TRBJ2-3	CASKTGTDTQYF	TGTGCCAGCAAAACGGGCACAGATACGCAGTATTTT
.	TRBV24-1	once	TRBJ1-5	CATSDPWGGF	TGTGCCACCAGTGATCCGTGGGGGGGATTT
TRBD1	TRBV11-2	.	TRBJ2-6	CASSLRDRVVSGANVLTF	TGTGCCAGCAGCCTCCGGGACAGGGTCGTTTCTGGGGCCAACGTCCTGACTTTC
.	TRBV4-3	.	TRBJ2-3	CASSSKGLGPETDTQYF	TGCGCCAGCAGTTCCAAGGGGTTGGGGCCGGAAACAGATACGCAGTATTTT
TRBD1	TRBV7-8	.	TRBJ1-4	CASSQTGTGGLANEKLFF	TGTGCCAGCAGCCAAACCGGGACAGGGGGTCTAGCTAATGAAAAACTGTTTTTT
.	TRBV3-1/TRBV3-2	.	TRBJ2-7	CASSQGMAFSYEQYF	TGTGCCAGCAGCCAAGGTATGGCCTTCTCCTACGAGCAGTACTTC